This T cell receptor beta chain comes out of a study of CD8+ T cells in alopecia areata. Study summary: Treated patients were given 5 to 10 mg oral tofacitinib twice daily. Treatment ran 6 to 18 months, with 6 months of follow-up afterward.

cDNA reverse transcribed from extracted RNA served as the sequencing template. Produced via immunoSEQ multiplex PCR; TCRdb's table is partial and in-frame only. The profile shows approximately 180,000 clones, 63% of them singletons. The CDR3 contains 12 residues. Trimming pared 0 bases from V and 6 bases from J, leaving 6 bases between. Looked up from germline, CDR1 is GTSNPN and CDR2 is SVGIG (reference sequence). This clone was counted once. Within the sample, other DNA sequences also encode this same CDR3. The clonotype comes from a human donor with alopecia areata. The sample consisted of CD4+ T cells sorted from blood, taken at week 0. The rearrangement uses TRBV30 and TRBJ2-1; D call uncertain. DNA of the CDR3: TGTGCCTGGAGTGTACGGAGCAATGAGCAGTTCTTC. This sequence encodes CAWSVRSNEQFF.